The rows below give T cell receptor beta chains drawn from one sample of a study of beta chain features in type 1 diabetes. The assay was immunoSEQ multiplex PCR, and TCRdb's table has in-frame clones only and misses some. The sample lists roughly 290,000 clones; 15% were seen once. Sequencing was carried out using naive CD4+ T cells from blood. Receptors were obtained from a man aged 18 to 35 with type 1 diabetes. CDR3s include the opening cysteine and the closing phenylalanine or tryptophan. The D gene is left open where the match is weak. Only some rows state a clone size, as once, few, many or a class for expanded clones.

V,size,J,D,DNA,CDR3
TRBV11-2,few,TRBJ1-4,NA,TGTGCCAGCAGCCCCGCCGGTGAAAAACTGTTTTTT,CASSPAGEKLFF
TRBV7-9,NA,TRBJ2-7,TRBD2,TGTGCCAGCAGCTTCGGGGGGTCGGGGTACGAGCAGTACTTC,CASSFGGSGYEQYF
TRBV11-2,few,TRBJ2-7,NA,TGTGCCAGCAGACGTTTGGGAGCCTACGAGCAGTACTTC,CASRRLGAYEQYF
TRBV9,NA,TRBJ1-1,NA,TGTGCCAGCAGCGTGCAACAGGGGAACACTGAAGCTTTCTTT,CASSVQQGNTEAFF
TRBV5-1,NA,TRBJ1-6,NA,TGCGCCAGCAGCTTGGACCCCCCAAAGAGCTCTAATTCACCCCTCCACTTT,CASSLDPPKSSNSPLHF
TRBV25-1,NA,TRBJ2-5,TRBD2,TGTGCCAGCAGTGAATGGGGGACGGGGGGGCGGACCCAGTACTTC,CASSEWGTGGRTQYF
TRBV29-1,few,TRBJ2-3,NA,TGCAGCGGTGCCCCCACCCCTCTTGAAACGGCAGATACGCAGTATTTT,CSGAPTPLETADTQYF
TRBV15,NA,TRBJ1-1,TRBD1,TGTGCCACCAGCGGGACAGGGCGGCGGAGCTCTGAAGCTTTCTTT,CATSGTGRRSSEAFF
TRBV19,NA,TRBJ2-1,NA,TGTGCCAGTAGTATAGACCCAGGGGTAAATGAGCAGTTCTTC,CASSIDPGVNEQFF
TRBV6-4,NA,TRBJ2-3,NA,TGTGCCAGCAGTGTCCAGGGAATACCAGATACGCAGTATTTT,CASSVQGIPDTQYF
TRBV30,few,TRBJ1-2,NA,TGTGCCTGGACCTTGGGAGGCTATGGCTACACCTTC,CAWTLGGYGYTF
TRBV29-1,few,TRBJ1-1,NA,TGCAGCGTTGTAGTGCAGGGGAATATGAACACTGAAGCTTTCTTT,CSVVVQGNMNTEAFF
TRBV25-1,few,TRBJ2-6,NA,TGTGCCAGCAGTGAACAGGGAATGGGTGGGGCCAACGTCCTGACTTTC,CASSEQGMGGANVLTF
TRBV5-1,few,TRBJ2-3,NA,TGCGCCAGCAGCTTGTTGGCCGGGGGAAGCACAGATACGCAGTATTTT,CASSLLAGGSTDTQYF
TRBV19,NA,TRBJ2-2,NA,TGTGCCAGCAGTATCTCCCCCACCGGGGAGCTGTTTTTT,CASSISPTGELFF
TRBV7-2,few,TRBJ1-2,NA,TGTGCCAGCAGCTTAGCGCCAACAGGGATCTATGGCTACACCTTC,CASSLAPTGIYGYTF
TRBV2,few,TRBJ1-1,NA,TGTGCCAGCAGTGAACGGGATGTCCAGGAGAACACTGAAGCTTTCTTT,CASSERDVQENTEAFF
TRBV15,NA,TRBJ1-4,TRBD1,TGTGCCACCAGAGGGGGAGCGGGACAGGGTGGCCGCGCTGAAAAACTGTTTTTT,CATRGGAGQGGRAEKLFF
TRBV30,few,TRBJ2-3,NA,TGTGCCTGGAGAGGTAGCGGAATTTCGCAGTATTTT,CAWRGSGISQYF
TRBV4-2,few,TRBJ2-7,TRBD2,TGTGCCAGCAGCCCCCGACTTCTAGCGGGAGGGCCAAACTCCTACGAGCAGTACTTC,CASSPRLLAGGPNSYEQYF
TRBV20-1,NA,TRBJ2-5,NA,TGCAAAGCGGGTGCACAAGAGACCCAGTACTTC,CKAGAQETQYF
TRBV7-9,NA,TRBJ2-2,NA,TGTGCCAGCAGCTTATGGCTTAACACCGGGGAGCTGTTTTTT,CASSLWLNTGELFF
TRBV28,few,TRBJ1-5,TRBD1,TGTGCCAGCAGTTGGGACAGGGAGGTTCAGCCCCAGCATTTT,CASSWDREVQPQHF
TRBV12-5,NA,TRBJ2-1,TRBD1,TGTGCTAGTGGTTTGGCTCTAACGGGACAGGCAAGCAATGAGCAGTTCTTC,CASGLALTGQASNEQFF
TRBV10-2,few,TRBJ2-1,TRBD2,TGCGCCAGCACTCGCCGCGGGACTAGCGGGGGGGCCTACAATGAGCAGTTCTTC,CASTRRGTSGGAYNEQFF
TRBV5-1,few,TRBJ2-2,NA,TGCGCCAGCAGCTTGTCCTCGAACACCGGGGAGCTGTTTTTT,CASSLSSNTGELFF
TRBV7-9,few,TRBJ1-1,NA,TGTGCCAGCAGCTTAAAGGCGGGGAACACTGAAGCTTTCTTT,CASSLKAGNTEAFF
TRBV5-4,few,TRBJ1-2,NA,TGTGCCAGCAGCCCCGGACACCCTTATGGCTACACCTTC,CASSPGHPYGYTF
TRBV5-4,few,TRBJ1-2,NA,TGTGCCAGCAGCTTCAAGGAGTCCAACTATGGCTACACCTTC,CASSFKESNYGYTF
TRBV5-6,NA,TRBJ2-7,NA,TGTGCCAGCAGCTTACGGAGGGGCGAGCAGTACTTC,CASSLRRGEQYF
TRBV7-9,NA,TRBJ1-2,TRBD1,TGTGCCAGCAGCTCCTATGGACAGGATGGCTACACCTTC,CASSSYGQDGYTF
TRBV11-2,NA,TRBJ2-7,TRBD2,TGTGCCAGCAGCTTACTCGGACGGACTAGCGGGGGGTTAGAGCAGTACTTC,CASSLLGRTSGGLEQYF
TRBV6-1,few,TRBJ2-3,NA,TGTGCCAGCAAAAAGGAGGGGGATACGCAGTATTTT,CASKKEGDTQYF
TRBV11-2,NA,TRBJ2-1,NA,TGTGCCAGCAGCACCCTCACAGGGACTGAGCAGTTCTTC,CASSTLTGTEQFF
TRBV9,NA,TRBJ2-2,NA,TGTGCCAGCAGCGTAGGGGGCCCCGGGGAGCTGTTTTTT,CASSVGGPGELFF
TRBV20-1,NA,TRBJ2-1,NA,TGCAGTGCTAGTTTCGTCAATGAGCAGTTCTTC,CSASFVNEQFF
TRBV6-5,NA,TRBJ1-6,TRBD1,TGTGCCAGCAGTTACTCGGCAGGGGGGCTAGGCGAGGCCCTCCACTTT,CASSYSAGGLGEALHF
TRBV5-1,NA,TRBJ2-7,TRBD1,TGCGCCAGCAGCTTGGACTGGGACAGGGCGAGGGAGCAGTACTTC,CASSLDWDRAREQYF
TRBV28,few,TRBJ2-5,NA,TGTGCCAGCAGTCGGACTCCCCAAGAGACCCAGTACTTC,CASSRTPQETQYF